These T cell receptor beta chains were read from a single sample in a study of shared clonotypes between healthy human individuals. Clones were sequenced by immunoSEQ multiplex PCR, and TCRdb holds only the in-frame ones, with some missing. The sample includes 850,000 to 1,200,000 clones, 65% to 80% seen only once; the top ten take about 1.5%. Sample: memory CD4+ T cells sorted from blood. Receptor source: a man aged 18 to 29 in good health. The CDR3 runs from the conserved cysteine through the conserved F or W. A D gene is named only where the DNA matches it firmly. Expanded clones are given a class, and other clones once, few, many or no size at all.

j_call v_call clone_size d_call cdr3_aa cdr3_nt
TRBJ1-1 TRBV7-3 NA NA CASTPRGASTEAFF TGTGCCAGCACTCCTCGGGGGGCTAGCACTGAAGCTTTCTTT
TRBJ2-2 TRBV6-5 NA NA CASSPGLHLGELFF TGTGCCAGCAGCCCGGGTCTCCATCTCGGGGAGCTGTTTTTT
TRBJ2-7 TRBV5-5 NA TRBD2 CASSLQGLAGGSTYEQYF TGTGCCAGCAGCTTACAGGGACTAGCGGGGGGCTCGACCTACGAGCAGTACTTC
TRBJ2-7 TRBV5-1 NA NA CASSLDDSRTYEQYF TGCGCCAGCAGCTTGGACGACTCTAGGACGTACGAGCAGTACTTC
TRBJ2-7 TRBV5-1 NA TRBD2 CASSSALAGGPREQYF TGCGCCAGCAGCTCAGCACTAGCGGGGGGGCCTCGGGAGCAGTACTTC
TRBJ2-1 TRBV30 NA NA CAWETKQGLGQFF TGTGCCTGGGAAACAAAACAGGGCCTGGGGCAGTTCTTC
TRBJ1-4 TRBV7-9 NA TRBD1 CASSLTGEEKLFF TGTGCCAGCAGTTTAACAGGGGAGGAAAAACTGTTTTTT
TRBJ2-5 TRBV5-1 many NA CASSRGGSGETQYF TGCGCCAGCAGTCGTGGGGGCTCCGGAGAGACCCAGTACTTC
TRBJ2-7 TRBV7-8 NA TRBD2 CASSLGPSGTSYEQYF TGTGCCAGCAGCTTAGGTCCTAGCGGGACCTCCTACGAGCAGTACTTC
TRBJ2-6 TRBV7-9 NA NA CASSLYGWGLLSGANVLTF TGTGCCAGCAGCTTATATGGCTGGGGGCTCCTCTCTGGGGCCAACGTCCTGACTTTC
TRBJ1-1 TRBV19 few NA CASSPTREFDTEAFF TGTGCCAGTAGTCCGACCAGGGAGTTTGACACTGAAGCTTTCTTT
TRBJ2-1 TRBV5-1 NA TRBD2 CASSLTSGGTYREQFF TGCGCCAGCAGCTTGACTAGCGGGGGGACTTACCGTGAGCAGTTCTTC
TRBJ1-1 TRBV6-5 NA NA CASRLKSSGTEAFF TGTGCCAGCAGGCTCAAATCTTCCGGGACAGAAGCTTTCTTT